This T cell receptor beta chain was documented in a study of blood T cell repertoires in COVID-19. Sequenced by immunoSEQ multiplex PCR; TCRdb stores in-frame clones only, minus some. The data contain around 26,000 clones, around 90% of them singletons. Germline V gene lookup returns CDR1 SNHLY and CDR2 FYNNEI. There are 14 residues in the CDR3. V was shortened by 8 bases and J by 5 bases, with 18 bases between the two germline ends. V is TRBV2 and J is TRBJ2-5; maybe TRBD2 (6 bases). The sequence derives from a man in his sixties or seventies with active COVID-19. The sequenced sample consisted of peripheral blood. DNA of the CDR3: TGTGCCAGCGCCCTTCCGACTAGAGGGGAGACCCAGTACTTC. Translation gives CASALPTRGETQYF. The complete variable domain, with remaining parts taken from reference TRBV2 and TRBJ2-5, reads EPEVTQTPSHQVTQMGQEVILRCVPISNHLYFYWYRQILGQKVEFLVSFYNNEISEKSEIFDDQFSVERPDGSNFTLKIRSTKLEDSAMYFCASALPTRGETQYFGPGTRLLVL.